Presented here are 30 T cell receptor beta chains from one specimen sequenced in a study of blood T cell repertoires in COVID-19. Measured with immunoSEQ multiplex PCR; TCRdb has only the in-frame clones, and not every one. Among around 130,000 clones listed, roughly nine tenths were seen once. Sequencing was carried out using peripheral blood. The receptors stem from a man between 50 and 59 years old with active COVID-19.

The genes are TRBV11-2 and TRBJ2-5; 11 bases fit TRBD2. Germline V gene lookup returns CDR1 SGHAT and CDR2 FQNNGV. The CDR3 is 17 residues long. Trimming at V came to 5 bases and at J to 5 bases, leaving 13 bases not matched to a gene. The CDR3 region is CASSLTIAGGLMETQYF. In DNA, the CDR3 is TGTGCCAGCAGCCTAACCATAGCGGGGGGGCTTATGGAGACCCAGTACTTC. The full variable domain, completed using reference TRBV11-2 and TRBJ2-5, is EAGVAQSPRYKIIEKRQSVAFWCNPISGHATLYWYQQILGQGPKLLIQFQNNGVVDDSQLPKDRFSAERLKGVDSTLKIQPAKLEDSAVYLCASSLTIAGGLMETQYFGPGTRLLVL.

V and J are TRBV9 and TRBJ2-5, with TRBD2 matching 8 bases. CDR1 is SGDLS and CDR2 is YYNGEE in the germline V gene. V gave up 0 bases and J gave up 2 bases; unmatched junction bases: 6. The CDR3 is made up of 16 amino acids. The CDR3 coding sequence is TGTGCCAGCAGCGTAGTACCTAGCGGGCCTCAAGAGACCCAGTACTTC. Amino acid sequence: CASSVVPSGPQETQYF.

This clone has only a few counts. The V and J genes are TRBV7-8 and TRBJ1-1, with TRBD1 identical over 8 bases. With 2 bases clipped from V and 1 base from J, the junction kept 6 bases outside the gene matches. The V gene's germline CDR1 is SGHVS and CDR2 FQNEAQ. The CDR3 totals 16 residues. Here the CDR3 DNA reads TGTGCCAGCAGCTTAATCGCAGGGGGCTGGAACACTGAAGCTTTCTTT. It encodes CASSLIAGGWNTEAFF.

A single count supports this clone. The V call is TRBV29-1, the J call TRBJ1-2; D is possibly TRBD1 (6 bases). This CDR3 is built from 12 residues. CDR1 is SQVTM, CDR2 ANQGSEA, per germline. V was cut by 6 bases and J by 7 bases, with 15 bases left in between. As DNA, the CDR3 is TGCAGCGTACCGGACAGCTTGGCTGGCTACACCTTC. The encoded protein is CSVPDSLAGYTF.

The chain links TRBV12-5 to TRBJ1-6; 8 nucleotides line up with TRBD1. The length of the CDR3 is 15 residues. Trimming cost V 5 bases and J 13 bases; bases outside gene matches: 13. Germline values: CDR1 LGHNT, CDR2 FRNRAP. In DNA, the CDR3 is TGTGCTAGTGGTGTCAATTTGGGGACAGGCGGGCCCCTCCACTTT. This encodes CASGVNLGTGGPLHF.

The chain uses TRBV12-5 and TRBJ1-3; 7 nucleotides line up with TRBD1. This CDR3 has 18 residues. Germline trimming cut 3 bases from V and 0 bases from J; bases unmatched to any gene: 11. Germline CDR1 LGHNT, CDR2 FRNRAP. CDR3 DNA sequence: TGTGCTAGTGGTTTCTCCGGGACAGTACGTCTCTCTGGAAACACCATATATTTT. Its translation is CASGFSGTVRLSGNTIYF.

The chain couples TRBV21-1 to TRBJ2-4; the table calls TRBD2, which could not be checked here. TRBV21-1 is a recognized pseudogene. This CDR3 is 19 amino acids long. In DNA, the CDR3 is TGTGCCAGCAGCAAAGGTACTAGCGGGGAGTTCCTAGCCAAAAACATTCAGTACTTC. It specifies CASSKGTSGEFLAKNIQYF.

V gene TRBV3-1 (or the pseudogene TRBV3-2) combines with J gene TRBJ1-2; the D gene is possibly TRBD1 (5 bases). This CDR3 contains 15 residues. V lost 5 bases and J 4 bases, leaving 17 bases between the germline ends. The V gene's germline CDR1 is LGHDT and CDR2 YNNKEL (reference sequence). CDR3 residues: CASSATPDSRYGYTF. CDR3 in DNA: TGTGCCAGCAGCGCGACACCCGACAGCCGCTATGGCTACACCTTC.

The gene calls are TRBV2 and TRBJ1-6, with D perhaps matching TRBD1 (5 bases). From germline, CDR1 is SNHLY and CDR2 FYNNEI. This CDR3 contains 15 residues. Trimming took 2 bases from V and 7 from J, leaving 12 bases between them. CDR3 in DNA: TGTGCCAGCAGTGAACAGGGTATAAGAAATTCACCCCTCCACTTT. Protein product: CASSEQGIRNSPLHF.

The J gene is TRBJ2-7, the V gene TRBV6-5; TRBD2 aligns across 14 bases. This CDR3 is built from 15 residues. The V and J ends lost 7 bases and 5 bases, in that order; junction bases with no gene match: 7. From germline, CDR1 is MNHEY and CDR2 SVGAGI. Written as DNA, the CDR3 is TGTGCCAGCAACAGACTAGCGGGAGGGGGCCACGAGCAGTACGTC. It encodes CASNRLAGGGHEQYV.

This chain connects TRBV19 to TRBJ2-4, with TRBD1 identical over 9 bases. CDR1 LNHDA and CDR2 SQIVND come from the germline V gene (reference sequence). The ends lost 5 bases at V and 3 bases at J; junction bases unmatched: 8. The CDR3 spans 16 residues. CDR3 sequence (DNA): TGTGCCAGTAGTTTTACAGGGGGCAAGGGCAAAAACATTCAGTACTTC. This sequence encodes CASSFTGGKGKNIQYF.

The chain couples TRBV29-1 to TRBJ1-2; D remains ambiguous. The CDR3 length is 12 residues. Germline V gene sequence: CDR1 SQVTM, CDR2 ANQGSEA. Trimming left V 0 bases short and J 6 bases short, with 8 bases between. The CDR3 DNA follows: TGCAGCGTTGAAGATTATCGGGATGGCTACACCTTC. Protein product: CSVEDYRDGYTF.

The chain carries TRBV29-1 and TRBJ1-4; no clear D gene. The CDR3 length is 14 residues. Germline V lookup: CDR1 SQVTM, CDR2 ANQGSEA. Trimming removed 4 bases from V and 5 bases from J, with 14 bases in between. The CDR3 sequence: CSVGDSRSNEKLFF. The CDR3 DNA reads TGCAGCGTTGGAGACTCGCGCTCGAATGAAAAACTGTTTTTT. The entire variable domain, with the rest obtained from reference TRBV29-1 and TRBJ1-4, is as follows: SAVISQKPSRDICQRGTSLTIQCQVDSQVTMMFWYRQQPGQSLTLIATANQGSEATYESGFVIDKFPISRPNLTFSTLTVSNMSPEDSSIYLCSVGDSRSNEKLFFGSGTQLSVL.

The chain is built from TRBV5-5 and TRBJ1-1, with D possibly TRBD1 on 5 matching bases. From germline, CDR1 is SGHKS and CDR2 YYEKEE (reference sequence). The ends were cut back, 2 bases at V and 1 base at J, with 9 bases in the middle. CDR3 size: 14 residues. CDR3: CASSFWQGNTEAFF. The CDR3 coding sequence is TGTGCCAGCAGCTTTTGGCAGGGGAACACTGAAGCTTTCTTT.

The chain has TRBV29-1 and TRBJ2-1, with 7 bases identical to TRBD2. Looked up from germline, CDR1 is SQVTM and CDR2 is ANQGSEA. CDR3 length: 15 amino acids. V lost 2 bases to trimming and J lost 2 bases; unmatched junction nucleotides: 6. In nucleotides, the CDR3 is TGCAGCGTTGAACCGCTAGCGGTGACCTACAATGAGCAGTTCTTC. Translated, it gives CSVEPLAVTYNEQFF.

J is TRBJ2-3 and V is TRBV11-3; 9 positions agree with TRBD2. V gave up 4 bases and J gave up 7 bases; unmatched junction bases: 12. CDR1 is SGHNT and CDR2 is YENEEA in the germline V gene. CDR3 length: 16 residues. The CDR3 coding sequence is TGTGCCAGCAGCTCAGGGCAGCGGGGGGAAGGCCATACGCAGTATTTT. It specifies CASSSGQRGEGHTQYF.

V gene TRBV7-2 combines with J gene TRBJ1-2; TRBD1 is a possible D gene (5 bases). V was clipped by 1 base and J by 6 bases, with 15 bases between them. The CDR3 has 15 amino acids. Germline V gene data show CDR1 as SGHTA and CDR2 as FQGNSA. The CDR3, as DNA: TGTGCCAGCAGCTTAGGCCAGGGTACCGCTGATGGCTACACCTTC. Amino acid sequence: CASSLGQGTADGYTF.

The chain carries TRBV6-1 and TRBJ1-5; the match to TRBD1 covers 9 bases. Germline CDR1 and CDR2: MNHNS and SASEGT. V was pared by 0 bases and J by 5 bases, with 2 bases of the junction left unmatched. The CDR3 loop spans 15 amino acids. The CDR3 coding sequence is TGTGCCAGCAGTGAAGCGGACAGGGGTTATCAGCCCCAGCATTTT. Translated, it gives CASSEADRGYQPQHF.

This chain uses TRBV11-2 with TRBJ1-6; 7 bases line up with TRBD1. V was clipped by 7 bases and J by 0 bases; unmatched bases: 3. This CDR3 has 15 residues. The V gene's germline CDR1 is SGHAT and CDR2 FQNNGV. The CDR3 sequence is CASTQGGSYNSPLHF. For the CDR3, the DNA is TGTGCCAGCACCCAGGGGGGCTCCTATAATTCACCCCTCCACTTT.

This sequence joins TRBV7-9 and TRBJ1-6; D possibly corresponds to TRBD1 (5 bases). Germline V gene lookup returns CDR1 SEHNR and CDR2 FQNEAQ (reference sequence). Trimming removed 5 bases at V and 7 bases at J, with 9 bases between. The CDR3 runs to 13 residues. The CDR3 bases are TGTGCCAGCAGCCTCCGACAGAATTCACCCCTCCACTTT. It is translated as CASSLRQNSPLHF.

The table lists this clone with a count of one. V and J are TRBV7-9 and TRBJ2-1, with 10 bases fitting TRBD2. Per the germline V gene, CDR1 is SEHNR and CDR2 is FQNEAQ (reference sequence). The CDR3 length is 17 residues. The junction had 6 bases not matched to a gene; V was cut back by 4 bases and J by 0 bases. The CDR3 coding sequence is TGTGCCAGCAGCTCCAGTTCTAGCGGGAGCTCCTACAATGAGCAGTTCTTC. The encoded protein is CASSSSSSGSSYNEQFF. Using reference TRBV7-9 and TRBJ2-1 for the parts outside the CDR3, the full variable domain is DTGVSQNPRHKITKRGQNVTFRCDPISEHNRLYWYRQTLGQGPEFLTYFQNEAQLEKSRLLSDRFSAERPKGSFSTLEIQRTEQGDSAMYLCASSSSSSGSSYNEQFFGPGTRLTVL.

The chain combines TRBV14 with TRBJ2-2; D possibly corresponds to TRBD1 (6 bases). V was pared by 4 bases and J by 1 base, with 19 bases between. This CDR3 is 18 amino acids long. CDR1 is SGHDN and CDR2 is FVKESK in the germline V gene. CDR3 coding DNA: TGTGCCAGCAGCCTGATGCTAACAGGGCTGGGGAACACCGGGGAGCTGTTTTTT. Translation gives CASSLMLTGLGNTGELFF.

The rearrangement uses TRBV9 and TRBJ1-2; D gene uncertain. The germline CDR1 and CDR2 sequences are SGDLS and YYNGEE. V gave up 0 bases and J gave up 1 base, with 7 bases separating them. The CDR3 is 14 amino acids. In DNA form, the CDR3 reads TGTGCCAGCAGCGTAGACATACGTAACTATGGCTACACCTTC. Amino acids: CASSVDIRNYGYTF.

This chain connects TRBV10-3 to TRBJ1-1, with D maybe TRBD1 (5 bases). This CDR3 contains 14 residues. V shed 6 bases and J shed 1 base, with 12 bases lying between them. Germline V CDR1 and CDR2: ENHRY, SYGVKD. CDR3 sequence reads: CAISAREPNTEAFF. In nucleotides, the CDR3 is TGTGCCATCAGCGCCAGGGAACCGAACACTGAAGCTTTCTTT.

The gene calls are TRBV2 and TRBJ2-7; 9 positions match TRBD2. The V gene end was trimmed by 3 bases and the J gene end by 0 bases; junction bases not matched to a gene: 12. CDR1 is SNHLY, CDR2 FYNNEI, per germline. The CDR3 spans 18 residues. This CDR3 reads CASSDPPPFSGGSYEQYF. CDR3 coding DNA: TGTGCCAGCAGTGACCCCCCTCCCTTTAGCGGGGGCTCCTACGAGCAGTACTTC.

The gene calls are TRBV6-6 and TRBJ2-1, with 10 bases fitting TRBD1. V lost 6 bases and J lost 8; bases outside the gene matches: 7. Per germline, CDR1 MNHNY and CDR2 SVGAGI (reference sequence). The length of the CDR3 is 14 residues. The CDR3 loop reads CASRGGQGLHEQFF. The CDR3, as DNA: TGTGCCAGCAGGGGGGGACAGGGGCTCCATGAGCAGTTCTTC.

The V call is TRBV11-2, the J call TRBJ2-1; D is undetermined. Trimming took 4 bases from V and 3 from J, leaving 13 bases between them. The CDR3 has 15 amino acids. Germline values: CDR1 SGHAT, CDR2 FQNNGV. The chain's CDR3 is CASSSPAVGYNEQFF. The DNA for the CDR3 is TGTGCCAGCAGCTCCCCCGCGGTAGGCTACAATGAGCAGTTCTTC.

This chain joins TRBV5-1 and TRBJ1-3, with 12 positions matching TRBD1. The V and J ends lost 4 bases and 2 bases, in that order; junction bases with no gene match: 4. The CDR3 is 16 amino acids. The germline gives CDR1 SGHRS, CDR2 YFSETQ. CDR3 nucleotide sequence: TGCGCCAGCAGCCGGGACAGGGGGCTGACTGGAAACACCATATATTTT. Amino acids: CASSRDRGLTGNTIYF.

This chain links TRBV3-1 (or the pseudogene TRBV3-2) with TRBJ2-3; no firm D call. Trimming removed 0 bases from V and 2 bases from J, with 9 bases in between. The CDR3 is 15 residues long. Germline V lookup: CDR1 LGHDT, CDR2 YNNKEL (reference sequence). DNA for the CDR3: TGTGCCAGCAGCCAAGATCTGCGATACACAGATACGCAGTATTTT. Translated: CASSQDLRYTDTQYF.

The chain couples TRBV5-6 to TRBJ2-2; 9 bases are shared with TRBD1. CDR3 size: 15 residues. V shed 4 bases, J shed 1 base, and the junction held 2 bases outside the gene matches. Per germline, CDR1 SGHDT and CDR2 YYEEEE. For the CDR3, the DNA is TGTGCCAGCAGCAGGACAGGGGTGAACACCGGGGAGCTGTTTTTT. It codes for CASSRTGVNTGELFF.